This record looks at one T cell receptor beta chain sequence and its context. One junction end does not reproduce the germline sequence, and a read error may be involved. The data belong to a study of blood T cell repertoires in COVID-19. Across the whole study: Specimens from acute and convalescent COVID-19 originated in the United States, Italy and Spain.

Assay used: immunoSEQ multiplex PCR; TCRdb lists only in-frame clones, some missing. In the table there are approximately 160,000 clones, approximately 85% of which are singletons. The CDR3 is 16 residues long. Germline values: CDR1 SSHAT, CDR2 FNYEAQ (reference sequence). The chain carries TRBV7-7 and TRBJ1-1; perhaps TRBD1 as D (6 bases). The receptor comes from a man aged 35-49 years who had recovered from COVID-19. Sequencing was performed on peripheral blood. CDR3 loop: CASSSPSMSGDTEAFF. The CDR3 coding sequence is TGTGCTAGCAGCTCCCCGTCAATGTCAGGGGACACTGAAGCTTTCTTT.